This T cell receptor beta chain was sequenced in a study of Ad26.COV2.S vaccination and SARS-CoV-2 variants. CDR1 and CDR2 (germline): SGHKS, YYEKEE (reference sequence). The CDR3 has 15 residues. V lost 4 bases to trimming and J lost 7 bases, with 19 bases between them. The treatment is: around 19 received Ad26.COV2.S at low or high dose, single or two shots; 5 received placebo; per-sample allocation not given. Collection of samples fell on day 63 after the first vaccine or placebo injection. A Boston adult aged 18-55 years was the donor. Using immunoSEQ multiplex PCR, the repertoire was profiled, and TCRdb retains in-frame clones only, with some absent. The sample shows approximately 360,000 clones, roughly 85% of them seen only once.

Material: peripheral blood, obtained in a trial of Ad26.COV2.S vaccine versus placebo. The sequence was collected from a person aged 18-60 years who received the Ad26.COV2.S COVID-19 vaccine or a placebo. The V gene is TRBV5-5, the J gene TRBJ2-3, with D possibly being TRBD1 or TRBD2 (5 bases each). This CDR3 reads CASSQGAVGGNTQYF. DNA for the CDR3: TGTGCCAGCAGCCAGGGAGCGGTTGGGGGTAATACGCAGTATTTT.